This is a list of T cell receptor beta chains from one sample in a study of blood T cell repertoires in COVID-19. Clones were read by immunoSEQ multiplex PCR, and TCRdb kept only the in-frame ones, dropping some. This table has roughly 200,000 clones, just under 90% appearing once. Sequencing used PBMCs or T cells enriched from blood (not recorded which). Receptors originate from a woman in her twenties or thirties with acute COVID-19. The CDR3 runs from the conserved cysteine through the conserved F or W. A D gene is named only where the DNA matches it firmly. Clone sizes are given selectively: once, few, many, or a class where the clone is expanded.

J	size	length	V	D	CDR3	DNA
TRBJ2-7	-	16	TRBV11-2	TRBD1	CASSQQPQGRYYEQYF	TGTGCCAGCAGCCAACAACCACAGGGGCGATACTACGAGCAGTACTTC
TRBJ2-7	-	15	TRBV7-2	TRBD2	CASSLVGRGEYEQYF	TGTGCCAGCAGCTTAGTTGGGCGGGGGGAGTACGAGCAGTACTTC
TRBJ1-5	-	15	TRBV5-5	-	CASSFGGGEDQPQHF	TGTGCCAGCAGCTTTGGTGGGGGCGAGGATCAGCCCCAGCATTTT
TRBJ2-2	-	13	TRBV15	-	CATSRERRGELFF	TGTGCCACCAGCAGAGAAAGGAGGGGGGAGCTGTTTTTT
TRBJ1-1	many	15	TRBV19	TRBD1	CATYMNPRTGHEAFF	TGTGCCACCTATATGAACCCCAGGACAGGTCATGAAGCTTTCTTT
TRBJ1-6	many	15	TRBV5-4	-	CASSFAGTLDSPLHF	TGTGCCAGCAGCTTCGCCGGGACATTGGATTCACCCCTCCACTTT
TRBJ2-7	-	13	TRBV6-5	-	CASSPASGYEQYF	TGTGCCAGCAGTCCCGCGTCTGGCTACGAGCAGTACTTC
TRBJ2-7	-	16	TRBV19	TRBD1	CASSTFPGTGFYEQYF	TGTGCCAGTAGTACCTTTCCCGGGACAGGGTTCTACGAGCAGTACTTC
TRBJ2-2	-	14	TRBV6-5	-	CASSFGLNTGELFF	TGTGCCAGCAGTTTCGGACTAAACACCGGGGAGCTGTTTTTT
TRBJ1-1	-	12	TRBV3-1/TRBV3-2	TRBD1	CASSQGQGEAFF	TGTGCCAGCAGCCAAGGACAGGGGGAAGCTTTCTTT
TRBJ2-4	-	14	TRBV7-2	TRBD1	CASSRGQGSSIQYF	TGTGCCAGCAGCCGGGGACAGGGGTCGTCCATTCAGTACTTC
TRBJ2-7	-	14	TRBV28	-	CASTQGGQLNEQYF	TGTGCCAGCACCCAAGGTGGACAGCTCAACGAGCAGTACTTC
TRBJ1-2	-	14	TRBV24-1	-	CATSDGQGSYGYTF	TGTGCCACCAGTGATGGGCAGGGTAGCTATGGCTACACCTTC
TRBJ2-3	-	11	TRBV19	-	CASMRTDTQYF	TGTGCCAGTATGAGGACAGATACGCAGTATTTT
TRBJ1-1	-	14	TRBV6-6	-	CASSYDRLNTEAFF	TGTGCCAGCAGTTACGACAGGCTGAACACTGAAGCTTTCTTT
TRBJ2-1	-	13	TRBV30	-	CAWSVSPVNEQFF	TGTGCCTGGAGTGTCTCCCCCGTGAATGAGCAGTTCTTC
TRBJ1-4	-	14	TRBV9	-	CASSGQVTNEKLFF	TGTGCCAGCAGCGGACAGGTGACTAATGAAAAACTGTTTTTT
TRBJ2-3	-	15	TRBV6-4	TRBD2	CASSGSGGAADTQYF	TGTGCCAGCAGTGGAAGCGGGGGGGCGGCAGATACGCAGTATTTT
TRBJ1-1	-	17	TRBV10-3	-	CAISESTRRADNTEAFF	TGTGCCATCAGTGAGTCGACTCGAAGAGCAGATAACACTGAAGCTTTCTTT
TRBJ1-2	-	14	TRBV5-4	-	CASSPQGRFDGYTF	TGTGCCAGCAGCCCCCAGGGTAGGTTCGATGGCTACACCTTC
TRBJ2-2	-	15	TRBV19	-	CASRAGLANTGELFF	TGTGCCAGTAGAGCAGGGCTCGCGAACACCGGGGAGCTGTTTTTT
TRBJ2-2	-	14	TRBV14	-	CASSQGHRTGELFF	TGTGCCAGCAGCCAGGGACACCGCACCGGGGAGCTGTTTTTT
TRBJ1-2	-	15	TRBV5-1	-	CASSLDRTANYGYTF	TGCGCCAGCAGCTTGGACCGTACGGCTAACTATGGCTACACCTTC
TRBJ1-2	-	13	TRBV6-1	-	CASSEGLRYGYTF	TGTGCCAGCAGTGAGGGACTACGATATGGCTACACCTTC
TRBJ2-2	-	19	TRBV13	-	CASSSAPVGSGVFTGELFF	TGTGCCAGCAGCTCCGCCCCAGTGGGGTCAGGGGTCTTTACCGGGGAGCTGTTTTTT
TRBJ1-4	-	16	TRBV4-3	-	CASSQDSGATNEKLFF	TGCGCCAGCAGCCAAGATTCAGGGGCAACTAATGAAAAACTGTTTTTT
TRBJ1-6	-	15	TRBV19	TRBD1	CATQTGVGYNSPLHF	TGTGCCACGCAAACAGGGGTGGGCTATAATTCACCCCTCCACTTT
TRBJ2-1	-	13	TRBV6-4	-	CASSAGTYNEQFF	TGTGCCAGCAGTGCCGGGACATACAATGAGCAGTTCTTC
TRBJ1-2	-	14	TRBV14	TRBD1	CASSQGTGKNGYTF	TGTGCCAGCAGCCAAGGGACAGGGAAGAACGGCTACACCTTC
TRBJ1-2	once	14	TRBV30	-	CAWSRTTGNYGYTF	TGTGCCTGGAGCAGAACTACAGGAAACTATGGCTACACCTTC
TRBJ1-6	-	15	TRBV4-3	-	CASSQGQGYNSPLHF	TGCGCCAGCAGCCAAGGGCAGGGTTACAATTCACCCCTCCACTTT
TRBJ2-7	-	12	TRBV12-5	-	CASGLTAYEQYF	TGTGCTAGTGGTTTAACAGCCTACGAGCAGTACTTC
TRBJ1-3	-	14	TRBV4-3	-	CASSQDQSPLAIYF	TGCGCCAGCAGCCAAGATCAAAGCCCCCTCGCCATATATTTT
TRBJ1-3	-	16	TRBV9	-	CASSVAPGDSGNTIYF	TGTGCCAGCAGCGTAGCCCCGGGGGACTCTGGAAACACCATATATTTT
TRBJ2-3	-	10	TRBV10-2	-	CASSSDTQYF	TGCGCCAGCAGCTCAGATACGCAGTATTTT
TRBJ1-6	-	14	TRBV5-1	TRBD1	CASSTGVGNSPLHF	TGCGCCAGCAGCACAGGGGTTGGGAATTCACCCCTCCACTTT
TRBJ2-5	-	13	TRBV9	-	CASSVDRQETQYF	TGTGCCAGCAGCGTAGACAGGCAAGAGACCCAGTACTTC
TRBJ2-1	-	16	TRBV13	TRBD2	CASSQTTSGGPNEQFF	TGTGCCAGCAGCCAAACCACTAGCGGGGGGCCCAATGAGCAGTTCTTC
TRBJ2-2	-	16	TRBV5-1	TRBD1	CASSFIRGPDTGELFF	TGCGCCAGCAGCTTCATTAGGGGGCCCGACACCGGGGAGCTGTTTTTT
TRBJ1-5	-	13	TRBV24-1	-	CATSGGIGLPQHF	TGTGCCACCAGTGGGGGAATAGGACTGCCCCAGCATTTT
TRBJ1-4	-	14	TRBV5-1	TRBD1	CASSWGQGHEKLFF	TGCGCCAGCAGCTGGGGACAGGGTCACGAAAAACTGTTTTTT
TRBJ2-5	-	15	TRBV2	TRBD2	CASRETSGGKETQYF	TGTGCCAGCAGAGAGACTAGCGGGGGTAAAGAGACCCAGTACTTC
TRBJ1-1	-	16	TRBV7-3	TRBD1	CASSLMGTGQGFEAFF	TGTGCCAGCAGCTTAATGGGGACGGGACAGGGGTTTGAAGCTTTCTTT
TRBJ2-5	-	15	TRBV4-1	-	CASSQVGHSQETQYF	TGCGCCAGCAGCCAAGTGGGACACTCCCAAGAGACCCAGTACTTC
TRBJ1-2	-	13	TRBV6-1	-	CASSDPLNYGYTF	TGTGCCAGCAGTGATCCCCTTAATTATGGCTACACCTTC
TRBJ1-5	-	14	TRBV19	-	CASSKQGGARPQHF	TGTGCCAGTAGTAAACAGGGTGGGGCGCGGCCCCAGCATTTT
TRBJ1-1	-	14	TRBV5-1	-	CASGPGQLGTEAFF	TGCGCCAGCGGACCGGGACAATTGGGCACTGAAGCTTTCTTT
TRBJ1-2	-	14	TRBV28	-	CASSLRGTNYGYTF	TGTGCCAGCAGTTTAAGGGGGACCAACTATGGCTACACCTTC